The 14 T cell receptor beta chains listed next were all sequenced from one sample in a study of CD8+ T cells in alopecia areata. The treatment: oral pan-JAK inhibitor, 5-10 mg twice daily. Collected material from alopecia areata patients comprised lesional scalp punch biopsies and peripheral blood. cDNA reverse transcribed from extracted RNA served as the sequencing template. Sequencing used immunoSEQ multiplex PCR; TCRdb keeps in-frame clones, though not all of them. This sample has 3,800 or so clones, with approximately 70% found just once. Sequenced here: skin, sampled at week 24, from a patient treated with tofacitinib. The receptor source for this set is a human donor with alopecia areata.

This clone was counted a few times. The rearrangement joins TRBV7-2 to TRBJ2-7; 7 bases agree with TRBD2. CDR1 and CDR2 (germline): SGHTA, FQGNSA. Trimming took 0 bases from V and 9 from J; bases not matched to a gene: 11. The CDR3 is 15 residues long. This CDR3 is CASSLATGGDLGQYF. DNA of the CDR3: TGTGCCAGCAGCTTAGCGACGGGGGGAGACCTGGGGCAGTACTTC.

V and J are TRBV13 and TRBJ2-5; maybe TRBD2 (6 bases). The CDR3 length is 15 residues. V was shortened by 7 bases and J by 1 base, with 16 bases between the two germline ends. CDR1 PRHDT and CDR2 FYEKMQ come from the germline V gene (reference sequence). CDR3 region: CASTPWGRSQETQYF. The CDR3 bases are TGTGCCAGCACCCCCTGGGGGAGGTCCCAAGAGACCCAGTACTTC.

The chain has TRBV7-8 and TRBJ2-3, with 8 bases identical to TRBD1. Germline assignment: CDR1 SGHVS and CDR2 FQNEAQ. With 2 bases clipped from V and 10 bases from J, the junction kept 2 bases outside the gene matches. This CDR3 comprises 12 residues. DNA of the CDR3: TGTGCCAGCAGCTTAAGGACAGGGCCGCAGTATTTT. It yields the protein CASSLRTGPQYF. The complete variable domain, with remaining parts taken from reference TRBV7-8 and TRBJ2-3, reads GAGVSQSPRYKVAKRGQDVALRCDPISGHVSLFWYQQALGQGPEFLTYFQNEAQLDKSGLPSDRFFAERPEGSVSTLKIQRTQQEDSAVYLCASSLRTGPQYFGPGTRLTVL.

The chain uses TRBV28 and TRBJ1-1; a weak D match, TRBD1 (6 bases). Germline CDR1 and CDR2: MDHEN and SYDVKM. V was cut by 6 bases and J by 7 bases, with 12 bases left in between. The CDR3 runs 12 residues. CDR3 sequence: CASRRDTLEAFF. DNA for the CDR3: TGTGCCAGCAGGAGGGACACACTTGAAGCTTTCTTT.

The chain couples TRBV5-1 to TRBJ2-3; 7 positions agree with TRBD2. This CDR3 has 18 amino acids. The V and J ends lost 6 bases and 4 bases, in that order; junction bases with no gene match: 20. CDR1 is SGHRS and CDR2 is YFSETQ in the germline V gene. CDR3 region: CASKVGDQSRGDPDTQYF. Here the CDR3 DNA reads TGCGCCAGCAAGGTCGGCGATCAGTCTCGGGGGGACCCAGATACGCAGTATTTT.

V is TRBV6-1 and J is TRBJ1-6; D remains unclear. Germline V gene lookup returns CDR1 MNHNS and CDR2 SASEGT. The CDR3 is 14 residues long. The V end was cut by 3 bases, the J end by 8 bases, with 11 bases between. The CDR3 reads CASSDWARDSPLHF. In nucleotides, the CDR3 is TGTGCCAGCAGTGATTGGGCGAGAGATTCACCCCTCCACTTT.

J is TRBJ1-1 and V is TRBV19; D uncertain. Germline-derived CDR1 and CDR2 are LNHDA and SQIVND (reference sequence). CDR3 length: 14 amino acids. The germline V and J ends were trimmed by 9 bases and 0 bases, with 14 bases remaining between them. The CDR3 protein is CASSSSVMNTEAFF. In DNA form, the CDR3 reads TGTGCCAGCTCGAGCTCGGTTATGAACACTGAAGCTTTCTTT.

This CDR3 is CASSQDYEYSNQPQHF. CDR3 in DNA: TGTGCCAGCAGCCAAGACTACGAGTATAGCAATCAGCCCCAGCATTTT. The chain uses TRBV4-2 and TRBJ1-5; D is unresolved. Trimming took off 0 bases at V and 0 bases at J, with 9 bases between the two ends. Germline lookup yields CDR1 LGHNA and CDR2 YNFKEQ. The CDR3 has 16 amino acids.

The rearrangement links TRBV10-3 to TRBJ2-5; 8 nucleotides match TRBD1. Gene TRBJ2-7 matches the end of the DNA better, so the J call may be wrong. The germline CDR1 and CDR2 sequences are ENHRY and SYGVKD. The CDR3 spans 12 residues. In DNA form, the CDR3 reads TGTGCCATCCAGGGGGCAGGTAACGAGCAGTACTTC. Residues: CAIQGAGNEQYF.

This clone was counted once. The genes are TRBV6-5 and TRBJ1-1; D remains unclear. The CDR3 loop spans 11 amino acids. V lost 8 bases and J 1 base, leaving 5 bases between the germline ends. Germline V lookup: CDR1 MNHEY, CDR2 SVGAGI. The CDR3 sequence is CASAGNTEAFF. The CDR3 nucleotides are TGTGCCAGCGCGGGGAACACTGAAGCTTTCTTT.

The chain combines TRBV4-1 with TRBJ2-7; D perhaps matches TRBD1 (6 bases). Trimming left V 8 bases short and J 3 bases short, with 26 bases between. The CDR3 sequence is 17 residues long. The germline V gene encodes CDR1 MGHRA and CDR2 YSYEKL. The CDR3 reads CASGSTLGQGKVYEQYF. CDR3 DNA: TGCGCCAGCGGGTCCACCCTCGGGCAGGGGAAAGTCTACGAGCAGTACTTC.

The genes are TRBV7-8 and TRBJ2-7; D is possibly TRBD1 (5 bases). V lost 4 bases, J lost 3 bases, and 13 bases lay in between. Germline CDR1 SGHVS, CDR2 FQNEAQ. This CDR3 spans 14 amino acids. The CDR3 nucleotides read TGTGCCAGCAGCTACCGAGTAGACAGCTACGAGCAGTACTTC. Translated: CASSYRVDSYEQYF.

This clone was counted once. The rearrangement uses TRBV6-1 and TRBJ1-2; D is unresolved. CDR3 length: 15 residues. Germline V gene sequence: CDR1 MNHNS, CDR2 SASEGT. The V and J ends lost 1 base and 1 base respectively, with 10 bases between them. Written as DNA, the CDR3 is TGTGCCAGCAGTGAAGGGCCTGGTGATAACTATGGCTACACCTTC. Amino acid sequence: CASSEGPGDNYGYTF.

Of note for this clone: The junction and the germline gene differ at one end; a read error may be behind it. The CDR3 loop reads CASNLRGQNYGYTF. Here the CDR3 DNA reads TGTGCCAGCAATTTAAGGGGACAGAACTATGGCTACACCTTC. The rearrangement links TRBV28 to TRBJ1-2; TRBD1 matches at 7 bases. This CDR3 is built from 14 residues. Germline CDR1 and CDR2: MDHEN and SYDVKM.